The 18 T cell receptor beta chains below all came from one sample that was sequenced in a study of T cells in women clearing cervical HPV infection. The repertoire was sequenced with immunoSEQ multiplex PCR; TCRdb's copy has only in-frame clones and lacks some. The data show around 39,000 clones, and the top ten clones hold around 6%. The sequenced sample was blood buffy coat. All receptors derive from a woman between 18 and 75 years old with a cervical HPV16 infection that either progressed to CIN3+ or cleared (not recorded which).

For this clone: The read halts 3 residues ahead of the CDR3 end, with the missing end drawn from the germline J gene. V gene TRBV12-5 combines with J gene TRBJ1-4, with D maybe TRBD1 (5 bases). Trimming took off 0 bases at V and 8 bases at J, with 13 bases between the two ends. This CDR3 is 15 amino acids long. CDR1 is LGHNT, CDR2 FRNRAP, per germline. The CDR3 region is CASGLVQAGNEKLFF. CDR3 DNA (partial): TGTGCTAGTGGTTTGGTACAAGCAGGGAACGAAAAA.

A word on this clone: The read comes to an end 3 residues before the CDR3 does, leaving the germline J gene to fill in the end. The rearrangement joins TRBV7-6 to TRBJ2-3; possibly TRBD2 for D (6 bases). Between the trimmed V and J ends, which lost 5 bases and 2 bases, there was a span of 11 bases. The CDR3 covers 14 residues. Per germline, CDR1 SGHVS and CDR2 FNYEAQ. The CDR3 is CASSLASDTDTQYF. The CDR3 bases that were read are TGTGCCAGCAGCCTCGCTAGCGACACAGATACG.

CDR3 region: CASRLQGLPETQYF. Partial CDR3 DNA: TGTGCCAGCAGGTTACAGGGGCTCCCGGAGACC. The gene calls are TRBV2 and TRBJ2-5, with 7 bases aligning to TRBD1. The read comes to an end 3 residues before the CDR3 does, leaving the germline J gene to fill in the end. The CDR3 sequence is 14 residues long. Losses at the gene ends were 6 bases for V and 5 bases for J; bases not matched to a gene: 9. Germline CDR1 and CDR2: SNHLY and FYNNEI.

Turning to this clone: The read finishes 3 residues shy of the CDR3 end, and the germline J gene is used to complete it. J is TRBJ1-2 and V is TRBV19; no definite D call. V was clipped by 5 bases and J by 5 bases, with 9 bases between them. This CDR3 spans 12 amino acids. In germline, CDR1 is LNHDA, CDR2 SQIVND (reference sequence). CDR3 sequence reads: CASSAGVYGYTF. The sequenced part of the CDR3 DNA is TGTGCCAGTAGTGCCGGGGTTTATGGC.

Of note for this clone: The observed sequence ends 3 residues before the CDR3 terminus, with the missing tail filled in from the germline J gene. The chain is built from TRBV30 and TRBJ1-5; 8 positions agree with TRBD1. Germline V lookup: CDR1 GTSNPN, CDR2 SVGIG (reference sequence). CDR3 length: 13 amino acids. V shed 5 bases, J shed 6 bases, and the junction held 6 bases outside the gene matches. The CDR3 spells CAWSQQGGQPQHF. The DNA read from the CDR3 is TGTGCCTGGTCTCAACAGGGGGGTCAGCCC. The whole variable domain, filled in from reference TRBV30 and TRBJ1-5, reads SQTIHQWPATLVQPVGSPLSLECTVEGTSNPNLYWYRQAAGRGLQLLFYSVGIGQISSEVPQNLSASRPQDRQFILSSKKLLLSDSGFYLCAWSQQGGQPQHFGDGTRLSIL.

In the case of this clone: Read sequence stops 3 residues before the CDR3 end, and the germline J gene provides the missing end. The gene calls are TRBV7-9 and TRBJ2-2; TRBD1 might be the D (5 bases). The CDR3 spans 15 residues. Germline CDR1 and CDR2: SEHNR and FQNEAQ (reference sequence). The V end lost 1 base, the J end lost 1 base, and 7 bases lay between the germline ends. Partial CDR3 DNA: TGTGCCAGCAGCTTAGATCAGGGGAACACCGGGGAG. Translating gives CASSLDQGNTGE. The CDR3 in full is CASSLDQGNTGELFF.

Concerning this clone: The read ends 3 residues early relative to the CDR3; the germline J gene fills the gap. The chain uses TRBV5-5 and TRBJ1-2, with D maybe TRBD1 (5 bases). The germline gives CDR1 SGHKS, CDR2 YYEKEE (reference sequence). This CDR3 has 13 residues. The CDR3 DNA, read in part, is TGTGCCAGCAGCTTGGATGCAGGGTTGGGC. Translation: CASSLDAGLG. The complete CDR3 reads CASSLDAGLGYTF.

As to this clone: The CDR3 end falls 3 residues outside the read, so it is completed with the germline J gene. The chain has TRBV10-3 and TRBJ2-2; 10 bases line up with TRBD2. CDR3 length: 14 amino acids. Germline trimming cut 4 bases from V and 6 bases from J; bases unmatched to any gene: 2. From germline, CDR1 is ENHRY and CDR2 SYGVKD. This CDR3 is CAISASGSSGELFF. The CDR3 DNA, read in part, is TGTGCCATCAGTGCTAGCGGGAGCTCCGGGGAG.

A note on this clone: The sequence runs out 3 residues before the end of the CDR3; the remainder is reconstructed from the germline J gene. The rearrangement uses TRBV5-6 and TRBJ1-2; D might be TRBD1 (5 bases). Trimming removed 3 bases at V and 0 bases at J, with 9 bases between. The CDR3 consists of 14 residues. Germline loops: CDR1 SGHDT, CDR2 YYEEEE. The chain's CDR3 is CASSSGTANYGYTF. The DNA read from the CDR3 is TGTGCCAGCAGCTCCGGGACTGCTAACTATGGC.

In regard to this clone: The read comes to an end 3 residues before the CDR3 does, leaving the germline J gene to fill in the end. V usage is TRBV27 and J usage is TRBJ2-1; maybe TRBD2 (5 bases). The V and J ends lost 2 bases and 9 bases respectively, with 14 bases between them. The germline CDR1 and CDR2 sequences are MNHEY and SMNVEV (reference sequence). The CDR3 is made up of 14 amino acids. The sequenced CDR3 bases are TGTGCCAGCAGTTTAGGCGGGTCCCGACGTGAG. It encodes CASSLGGSRRE. The full CDR3 is CASSLGGSRREQFF.

In regard to this clone: The CDR3 end is not reached by the read, which stops 3 residues before it; the germline J gene fills it in. The chain carries TRBV2 and TRBJ2-4, with 7 bases that match TRBD2. CDR3 length: 12 residues. CDR1 and CDR2 (germline): SNHLY, FYNNEI. The CDR3 bases that were read are TGTGCCGGGAGGGTAGATAGCGTCTAT. It yields the protein CAGRVDSVY. The CDR3 reads in full as CAGRVDSVYQYF.

In regard to this clone: The read terminates 3 residues ahead of where the CDR3 ends, so the germline J gene completes it. The J gene is TRBJ1-2, the V gene TRBV19, with 7 bases that match TRBD1. Germline loops: CDR1 LNHDA, CDR2 SQIVND (reference sequence). This CDR3 region has 15 residues. The CDR3 DNA, read in part, is TGTGCCAGTAGTTTCCAGTTGACAGGGAGGAAAGGC. Its translation is CASSFQLTGRKG. The whole CDR3 region reads CASSFQLTGRKGYTF.

About this clone: A read error may account for a junction end that differs from germline. The read ends 3 residues shy of where the CDR3 ends; the end is completed using the germline J gene. The same CDR3 can be traced to other DNA sequences in this sample. The chain couples TRBV7-9 to TRBJ1-3; no clear D gene. Germline values: CDR1 SEHNR, CDR2 FQNEAQ (reference sequence). The CDR3 extends over 15 amino acids. The CDR3 here is CASSPPSGPGNTIYF. The part of the CDR3 DNA that was read is TGTGCCAGCAGCCCCCCGAGCGGGCCTGGAAACACA.

Notes on this clone: The read ends 3 residues before the CDR3 terminus; that terminus is restored from the germline J gene. The rearrangement joins TRBV6-2 or TRBV6-3 to TRBJ2-4, with D unclear. The CDR3 runs to 15 residues. The germline V gene encodes CDR1 MNHEY and CDR2 SVGEGT. This chain's CDR3 is CASSSKGFINQPQYF. The covered CDR3 bases are TGTGCCAGCAGTTCCAAGGGTTTTATCAATCAGCCT.

Regarding this clone: The sequenced fragment ends 3 residues before the CDR3 boundary, so the rest is inferred from the germline J gene. The chain couples TRBV9 to TRBJ2-2; 9 nucleotides agree with TRBD1. The CDR3 is 16 amino acids. The germline V gene has CDR1 SGDLS and CDR2 YYNGEE. Incomplete CDR3 DNA: TGTGCCAGCAGCGTGGGACAGGGCGTGGATAATGAAAAG. Translated: CASSVGQGVDNEK. Given in full, the CDR3 is CASSVGQGVDNEKLFF. The full variable domain, completed using reference TRBV9 and TRBJ2-2, is DSGVTQTPKHLITATGQRVTLRCSPRSGDLSVYWYQQSLDQGLQFLIQYYNGEERAKGNILERFSAQQFPDLHSELNLSSLELGDSALYFCASSVGQGVDNEKLFFGEGSRLTVL.

As regards this clone: Read data end 3 residues before the CDR3 end; the end is taken from the germline J gene. The rearrangement uses TRBV7-2 and TRBJ1-1, with D perhaps TRBD1 (6 bases). Germline CDR1 and CDR2: SGHTA and FQGNSA. The length of the CDR3 is 13 residues. The CDR3 bases that were read are TGTGCCAGCAGCCCGGGACAAGGGCTTGGA. It encodes CASSPGQGLG. The entire CDR3 protein is CASSPGQGLGAFF.

Concerning this clone itself: With the read ending 3 residues before the CDR3 end, the germline J gene is used to fill in that end. The chain uses TRBV19 and TRBJ1-1; perhaps TRBD1 as D (5 bases). CDR3 length: 14 amino acids. V lost 3 bases and J 1 base, leaving 9 bases between the germline ends. Germline V CDR1 and CDR2: LNHDA, SQIVND (reference sequence). CDR3: CASSIRGGNTEAFF. CDR3 DNA, as far as it was read: TGTGCCAGTAGTATTAGGGGCGGGAACACTGAA.

As for this clone: The read falls 3 residues short of the CDR3 end, and the missing part is taken from the germline J gene. The chain recombines TRBV7-3 with TRBJ2-5; TRBD2 aligns across 7 bases. The J segment lost 4 bases and the V segment lost 5 bases, leaving 10 bases of the junction unmatched. The germline gives CDR1 SGHTA, CDR2 FQGTGA. The CDR3 runs to 15 residues. CDR3 loop: CASSPGLDSRETQYF. Partial CDR3 DNA: TGTGCCAGCAGCCCAGGACTAGACAGTCGAGAGACC. The full variable domain, in which reference TRBV7-3 and TRBJ2-5 provide the parts outside the CDR3, is GAGVSQTPSNKVTEKGKYVELRCDPISGHTALYWYRQSLGQGPEFLIYFQGTGAADDSGLPNDRFFAVRPEGSVSTLKIQRTERGDSAVYLCASSPGLDSRETQYFGPGTRLLVL.